Following are 25 T cell receptor beta chains from one sample sequenced in a study of blood T cell repertoires in COVID-19. Method: immunoSEQ multiplex PCR; TCRdb's copy keeps in-frame clones and lacks some. The sample has about 290,000 clones, roughly 89% seen once. Sequenced sample: peripheral blood. These receptors were collected from a woman between 40 and 55 years old who had recovered from COVID-19.

The chain uses TRBV5-1 and TRBJ2-5; TRBD2 matches at 9 bases. The V gene's germline CDR1 is SGHRS and CDR2 YFSETQ. With V trimmed by 7 bases and J by 5 bases, 12 bases remained unmatched. CDR3 size: 15 residues. The CDR3 DNA sequence: TGCGCCAGCGTTGCCGCGGGGACTAGCATCGAGACCCAGTACTTC. Residues: CASVAAGTSIETQYF.

This clone has just one count. The rearrangement uses TRBV4-2 and TRBJ2-5, with TRBD1 matching 11 bases. The V and J ends lost 0 bases and 4 bases, in that order; junction bases with no gene match: 7. Germline CDR1 reads LGHNA; CDR2 reads YNFKEQ. This CDR3 spans 17 amino acids. The CDR3 reads CASSQDKRTGGLETQYF. The CDR3 DNA reads TGTGCCAGCAGCCAAGATAAGAGGACAGGGGGCCTAGAGACCCAGTACTTC.

The V and J genes are TRBV27 and TRBJ2-1, with a tentative D call TRBD2 (6 bases). V gave up 4 bases and J gave up 5 bases, with 18 bases separating them. Germline V gene sequence: CDR1 MNHEY, CDR2 SMNVEV (reference sequence). The CDR3 contains 16 residues. The CDR3 loop reads CASSSVAARGDNEQFF. The CDR3 coding sequence is TGTGCCAGCAGTTCCGTAGCGGCGAGGGGTGACAATGAGCAGTTCTTC.

The genes are TRBV4-2 and TRBJ2-3; 10 positions match TRBD2. Looked up from germline, CDR1 is LGHNA and CDR2 is YNFKEQ. V was clipped by 4 bases and J by 6 bases; unmatched bases: 7. There are 15 residues in the CDR3. CDR3 in amino acids: CASSLGASGGDTQYF. The CDR3 DNA sequence: TGTGCCAGCAGCCTTGGAGCTAGCGGGGGCGATACGCAGTATTTT.

This chain links TRBV7-8 with TRBJ2-3; 11 bases are shared with TRBD2. CDR3 length: 16 amino acids. Germline values: CDR1 SGHVS, CDR2 FQNEAQ. Unmatched junction bases numbered 4, after V lost 1 base and J lost 4 bases. The CDR3 loop reads CASSLDLAGGSDTQYF. The CDR3, as DNA: TGTGCCAGCAGCTTAGACCTAGCGGGAGGATCAGATACGCAGTATTTT. Complete variable domain (other parts from reference TRBV7-8 and TRBJ2-3): GAGVSQSPRYKVAKRGQDVALRCDPISGHVSLFWYQQALGQGPEFLTYFQNEAQLDKSGLPSDRFFAERPEGSVSTLKIQRTQQEDSAVYLCASSLDLAGGSDTQYFGPGTRLTVL.

The gene calls are TRBV6-1 and TRBJ2-1; 10 bases line up with TRBD2. Germline V gives CDR1 MNHNS, CDR2 SASEGT. V lost 0 bases and J lost 8; bases outside the gene matches: 16. The CDR3 is 19 amino acids. The CDR3 here is CASSEAGTSDDYPWDEQFF. The CDR3 DNA is TGTGCCAGCAGTGAAGCCGGGACTAGCGATGATTATCCTTGGGATGAGCAGTTCTTC.

V usage is TRBV7-3 and J usage is TRBJ2-1, with a weak D call TRBD2 (5 bases). The germline V gene encodes CDR1 SGHTA and CDR2 FQGTGA. The CDR3 contains 15 residues. V dropped 2 bases and J dropped 2 bases, with 10 bases sitting between them. CDR3 amino acids: CASSLYPGTYNEQFF. The CDR3 nucleotides read TGTGCCAGCAGCTTATACCCGGGAACCTACAATGAGCAGTTCTTC.

This chain links TRBV28 with TRBJ2-7; D remains ambiguous. The V end was cut by 8 bases, the J end by 7 bases, with 18 bases between. The CDR3 is 13 amino acids. Per the germline V gene, CDR1 is MDHEN and CDR2 is SYDVKM. The chain's CDR3 is CASWRTASQEQYF. The CDR3 DNA is TGTGCCAGCTGGAGAACCGCCTCTCAAGAGCAGTACTTC.

V usage is TRBV27 and J usage is TRBJ2-7; TRBD1 matches at 7 bases. CDR3 length: 15 residues. The V segment lost 4 bases and the J segment 1 base; nucleotides outside the gene matches: 7. Germline V lookup: CDR1 MNHEY, CDR2 SMNVEV (reference sequence). The CDR3: CASSYHRDRSYEQYF. CDR3 DNA sequence: TGTGCCAGCAGTTACCACCGGGACAGATCCTACGAGCAGTACTTC.

A few counts support this clone. The chain is built from TRBV3-1 (or the pseudogene TRBV3-2) and TRBJ1-1, with unresolved D. V was pared by 1 base and J by 4 bases, with 10 bases between. CDR1 LGHDT and CDR2 YNNKEL come from the germline V gene (reference sequence). This CDR3 spans 14 amino acids. CDR3 protein: CASSQVQAGTEAFF. The CDR3 DNA reads as TGTGCCAGCAGCCAAGTCCAGGCGGGCACTGAAGCTTTCTTT.

The rearrangement joins TRBV7-2 to TRBJ1-2; TRBD1 might be the D (5 bases). The length of the CDR3 is 16 residues. V was clipped by 0 bases and J by 1 base, with 12 bases between them. From germline, CDR1 is SGHTA and CDR2 FQGNSA. CDR3 nucleotides: TGTGCCAGCAGCTTAGCGTTAGGGGTCGATAACTATGGCTACACCTTC. Encoded protein: CASSLALGVDNYGYTF.

Notes on this clone: Other DNA sequences in this specimen translate into the identical CDR3. This chain connects TRBV9 to TRBJ2-1, with D perhaps matching TRBD2 (6 bases). Trimming pared 0 bases from V and 7 bases from J, leaving 8 bases between. Germline V gene data show CDR1 as SGDLS and CDR2 as YYNGEE. The CDR3 is made up of 13 amino acids. Here the CDR3 reads CASSVGGGNEQFF. The DNA of the CDR3 is TGTGCCAGCAGCGTAGGTGGGGGGAATGAGCAGTTCTTC.

This sequence joins TRBV2 and TRBJ2-1; D possibly corresponds to TRBD2 (5 bases). The germline gives CDR1 SNHLY, CDR2 FYNNEI. The CDR3 is made up of 13 amino acids. Deletions cut 4 bases from V and 9 bases from J, with 13 bases between. CDR3 residues: CASSADTRIEQFF. The CDR3 DNA is TGTGCCAGCAGTGCCGATACTAGGATTGAGCAGTTCTTC.

The chain is built from TRBV6-2 or TRBV6-3 and TRBJ2-3; 13 nucleotides agree with TRBD2. V was pared by 6 bases and J by 2 bases, with 2 bases of the junction left unmatched. This CDR3 is 15 amino acids long. CDR1 and CDR2 from the germline V gene are MNHEY and SVGEGT. The CDR3 here is CASSGLAGATDTQYF. The DNA for the CDR3 is TGTGCCAGCAGCGGACTAGCGGGAGCCACAGATACGCAGTATTTT.

V usage is TRBV9 and J usage is TRBJ2-2; 8 bases line up with TRBD2. The CDR3 has 14 amino acids. V shed 2 bases, J shed 4 bases, and the junction held 1 base outside the gene matches. Germline CDR1 and CDR2: SGDLS and YYNGEE. CDR3 DNA sequence: TGTGCCAGCAGCGTCGGGACTAGCACCGGGGAGCTGTTTTTT. This translates into CASSVGTSTGELFF.

J is TRBJ2-7 and V is TRBV20-1, with 7 bases fitting TRBD2. J gave up 2 bases and V 3 bases, and 7 bases lay outside the gene matches. Germline lookup yields CDR1 DFQATT and CDR2 SNEGSKA (reference sequence). CDR3 length: 14 residues. CDR3 in amino acids: CSASVASGTYEQYF. The CDR3 bases are TGCAGTGCTAGTGTGGCTAGCGGCACCTACGAGCAGTACTTC.

The genes are TRBV3-1 (or the pseudogene TRBV3-2) and TRBJ2-7; TRBD2 aligns across 13 bases. Germline V lookup: CDR1 LGHDT, CDR2 YNNKEL (reference sequence). Trimming took 4 bases from V and 7 from J; bases not matched to a gene: 10. The CDR3 spans 16 residues. The CDR3 DNA sequence: TGTGCCAGCAGCCCCGGACTAGCGGGAGTCTCGGGTGAGCAGTACTTC. Amino acids: CASSPGLAGVSGEQYF.

J is TRBJ1-6 and V is TRBV3-1 (or the pseudogene TRBV3-2), with D perhaps TRBD1 (5 bases). With 1 base removed from V and 4 bases from J, the gap between germline ends came to 23 bases. The CDR3 is 20 residues long. Germline CDR1 reads LGHDT; CDR2 reads YNNKEL (reference sequence). CDR3 DNA sequence: TGTGCCAGCAGCCAAGGTGTAAGGGAGGGGCCATCATGGTATAATTCACCCCTCCACTTT. It is translated as CASSQGVREGPSWYNSPLHF.

The chain is built from TRBV10-3 and TRBJ2-7; 10 bases align to TRBD1. CDR3 length equals 15 residues. The germline V gene encodes CDR1 ENHRY and CDR2 SYGVKD. V trimming: 0 bases; J trimming: 5 bases; junction bases outside the gene matches: 4. CDR3 nucleotide sequence: TGTGCCATCAGTGAGTCGGGACAGGGGTTCGACGAGCAGTACTTC. It yields the protein CAISESGQGFDEQYF.

This chain connects TRBV11-3 to TRBJ2-3, with 7 bases matching TRBD2. CDR3 length equals 17 residues. The junction had 10 bases not matched to a gene; V was cut back by 2 bases and J by 2 bases. CDR1 and CDR2 (germline): SGHNT, YENEEA. The CDR3 DNA reads TGTGCCAGCAGCTTATGGGCTAGCGGTGACCCCACAGATACGCAGTATTTT. This translates into CASSLWASGDPTDTQYF.

This rearrangement joins TRBV18 to TRBJ2-7; 9 nucleotides match TRBD1. Trimming at V came to 5 bases and at J to 5 bases, leaving 4 bases not matched to a gene. Germline CDR1 reads KGHSH; CDR2 reads LQKENI. The CDR3 covers 13 residues. CDR3 in DNA: TGTGCCAGCTCAGCAGGGACAGGGCACGAGCAGTACTTC. This translates into CASSAGTGHEQYF. The variable domain in full, with the rest retrieved from reference TRBV18 and TRBJ2-7, is NAGVMQNPRHLVRRRGQEARLRCSPMKGHSHVYWYRQLPEEGLKFMVYLQKENIIDESGMPKERFSAEFPKEGPSILRIQQVVRGDSAAYFCASSAGTGHEQYFGPGTRLTVT.

V is TRBV3-1 (or the pseudogene TRBV3-2) and J is TRBJ1-5, with D perhaps matching TRBD1 (5 bases). Deletions cut 1 base from V and 5 bases from J, with 9 bases between. The CDR3 has 14 amino acids. CDR1 LGHDT and CDR2 YNNKEL come from the germline V gene (reference sequence). In nucleotides, the CDR3 is TGTGCCAGCAGCCAAGCGGGGGTGGATCAGCCCCAGCATTTT. It encodes CASSQAGVDQPQHF.

The chain employs TRBV27 and TRBJ2-2; D is uncertain. CDR3 length: 13 residues. Germline lookup yields CDR1 MNHEY and CDR2 SMNVEV (reference sequence). Trimming took off 6 bases at V and 4 bases at J, with 9 bases between the two ends. The DNA for the CDR3 is TGTGCCAGCAGCTTCGCGGTCACCGGGGAGCTGTTTTTT. Its translation: CASSFAVTGELFF.

This clone showed up just once. This chain joins TRBV3-1 (or the pseudogene TRBV3-2) and TRBJ2-3, with a tentative D call TRBD2 (5 bases). CDR3 length: 16 residues. Between the trimmed V and J ends, which lost 4 bases and 4 bases, there was a span of 18 bases. Germline CDR1 reads LGHDT; CDR2 reads YNNKEL (reference sequence). The chain's CDR3 is CASSPRTRVLADTQYF. Here the CDR3 DNA reads TGTGCCAGCAGCCCCCGAACTAGGGTTTTAGCAGATACGCAGTATTTT.

J is TRBJ1-1 and V is TRBV19; D is ambiguous. The V end lost 8 bases, the J end lost 1 base, and 8 bases lay between the germline ends. The CDR3 totals 12 residues. The germline CDR1 and CDR2 sequences are LNHDA and SQIVND (reference sequence). This CDR3 is CASGRGNTEAFF. In DNA form, the CDR3 reads TGTGCCAGTGGGCGGGGGAACACTGAAGCTTTCTTT.